This TCR beta chain was captured by sequencing in a study of cytomegalovirus exposure and HLA in healthy donors. Looking at the study overall: Inside one of the first data releases sat about 85 million unique TCRs taken from HLA-typed donors.

CDR1 and CDR2 from the germline V gene are GTSNPN and SVGIG (reference sequence). This CDR3 is built from 12 residues. V lost 7 bases and J lost 2, with 9 bases in between. Primers: 60 Vbeta forward and 13 Jbeta reverse. Only in-frame clones appear in the TCRdb table, and some are missing; sequencing was by immunoSEQ multiplex PCR. The profile shows over 200,000 clones, 82% of them singletons. This chain connects TRBV30 to TRBJ1-5; D not resolved. This clonotype originated in a woman aged 40 to 55 in good health and CMV-seropositive. The sequencing sample was made of PBMCs. CDR3 sequence reads: CALGGGNQPQHF. The CDR3 bases are TGTGCCTTGGGCGGGGGCAATCAGCCCCAGCATTTT. The full variable domain, with the rest looked up from reference TRBV30 and TRBJ1-5, is SQTIHQWPATLVQPVGSPLSLECTVEGTSNPNLYWYRQAAGRGLQLLFYSVGIGQISSEVPQNLSASRPQDRQFILSSKKLLLSDSGFYLCALGGGNQPQHFGDGTRLSIL.